What follows are 27 T cell receptor beta chains derived from one specimen sequenced in a study of T cell responses to AZD1222 COVID-19 vaccine (TCRdb year 2021). Sample time point, as interpreted from the label and publication: sample from adult after SARS-CoV-2 infection, after symptom onset. Libraries were made using the immunoSEQ multiplex PCR assay. Sourced from immuneACCESS, this table was stored by TCRdb with only in-frame sequences that have V and J called. A share of the clones is absent; for the studies checked, an unresolved V gene accounts for under half, and the remainder has no known explanation. In all, the sample holds roughly 140,000 clones, and 85% to 95% of those were seen once. More than 10% of the sample comes from the top ten. The sequences come from peripheral blood, collected after recovery from COVID-19. The receptors shown here come from an adult who had recovered from COVID-19.

This clone came up a few times. The chain employs TRBV28 and TRBJ2-7, with D perhaps matching TRBD2 (5 bases). V was pared by 6 bases and J by 3 bases, with 18 bases between. Germline values: CDR1 MDHEN, CDR2 SYDVKM. The CDR3 runs to 15 residues. In DNA, the CDR3 is TGTGCCAGCAGCCCTAATAGCGTGGGTTTCTACGAGCAGTACTTC. It is translated as CASSPNSVGFYEQYF. Based on the CDR3 plus reference TRBV28 and TRBJ2-7, the full variable domain is DVKVTQSSRYLVKRTGEKVFLECVQDMDHENMFWYRQDPGLGLRLIYFSYDVKMKEKGDIPEGYSVSREKKERFSLILESASTNQTSMYLCASSPNSVGFYEQYFGPGTRLTVT.

This clone was seen once. The rearrangement links TRBV5-5 to TRBJ1-6; 12 bases map to TRBD1. The V segment lost 3 bases and the J segment 1 base; nucleotides outside the gene matches: 8. The CDR3 is made up of 19 amino acids. Germline V CDR1 and CDR2: SGHKS, YYEKEE (reference sequence). The CDR3 loop is CASSSGTGGLGSYNSPLHF. The CDR3 DNA reads as TGTGCCAGCAGCTCCGGGACAGGGGGCCTAGGGTCCTATAATTCACCCCTCCACTTT.

This clone appeared once. This rearrangement joins TRBV27 to TRBJ2-1; 9 bases map to TRBD2. Germline trimming cut 7 bases from V and 4 bases from J; bases unmatched to any gene: 17. The CDR3 is 18 amino acids. Germline CDR1 is MNHEY and CDR2 is SMNVEV (reference sequence). CDR3 loop: CASTGTSFRRGAYNEQFF. In nucleotides, the CDR3 is TGTGCCAGCACCGGGACTAGCTTTCGGCGGGGGGCATACAATGAGCAGTTCTTC.

This clone has only one observation. This chain connects TRBV24-1 to TRBJ2-1; D might be TRBD2 (5 bases). Per the germline V gene, CDR1 is KGHDR and CDR2 is SFDVKD. V dropped 10 bases and J dropped 6 bases, with 12 bases sitting between them. The CDR3 totals 12 residues. CDR3 region: CATGSFSNEQFF. In DNA form, the CDR3 reads TGTGCCACGGGGAGTTTTAGCAATGAGCAGTTCTTC.

The CDR3 reads CASSPGGFSSYNEQFF. CDR3 DNA: TGTGCCAGTAGTCCGGGGGGCTTCAGCTCCTACAATGAGCAGTTCTTC. This rearrangement joins TRBV19 to TRBJ2-1; D may be TRBD2 (7 bases). V shed 5 bases and J shed 0 bases, with 14 bases lying between them. The CDR3 has 16 amino acids. CDR1 is LNHDA and CDR2 is SQIVND in the germline V gene (reference sequence). Complete variable domain (other parts from reference TRBV19 and TRBJ2-1): DGGITQSPKYLFRKEGQNVTLSCEQNLNHDAMYWYRQDPGQGLRLIYYSQIVNDFQKGDIAEGYSVSREKKESFPLTVTSAQKNPTAFYLCASSPGGFSSYNEQFFGPGTRLTVL.

The chain is built from TRBV6-5 and TRBJ2-1; D not certain. V was cut by 7 bases and J by 6 bases, with 16 bases left in between. The CDR3 has 14 amino acids. Germline V CDR1 and CDR2: MNHEY, SVGAGI. The CDR3 sequence: CASTQEILSNEQFF. CDR3 in DNA: TGTGCCAGCACCCAAGAAATCCTGTCCAATGAGCAGTTCTTC.

This rearrangement joins TRBV11-2 to TRBJ1-5; 8 bases map to TRBD1. After removal of 5 bases from V and 4 bases from J, the junction contained 7 bases not matched to a gene. The germline V gene encodes CDR1 SGHAT and CDR2 FQNNGV. This CDR3 has 15 amino acids. CDR3: CASSEFRGLNQPQHF. The DNA for the CDR3 is TGTGCCAGCAGCGAGTTCAGGGGGCTGAATCAGCCCCAGCATTTT.

The chain has TRBV6-1 and TRBJ1-1; the D is unclear. The germline V and J ends were trimmed by 0 bases and 1 base, with 6 bases remaining between them. Germline V CDR1 and CDR2: MNHNS, SASEGT. The CDR3 length is 14 residues. CDR3 DNA sequence: TGTGCCAGCAGTGAAGCGAAGGGGAACACTGAAGCTTTCTTT. It codes for CASSEAKGNTEAFF.

The chain couples TRBV7-9 to TRBJ1-1; 9 positions agree with TRBD1. This CDR3 spans 12 amino acids. The junction had 5 bases not matched to a gene; V was cut back by 5 bases and J by 10 bases. Germline CDR1 is SEHNR and CDR2 is FQNEAQ (reference sequence). As DNA, the CDR3 is TGTGCCAGCAGCATACAGGGGGCTGGAGCTTTCTTT. Protein product: CASSIQGAGAFF.

The V call is TRBV6-5, the J call TRBJ1-2; D remains ambiguous. Germline V gene sequence: CDR1 MNHEY, CDR2 SVGAGI. This CDR3 region has 16 residues. Trimming took 2 bases from V and 1 from J, leaving 14 bases between them. CDR3 DNA: TGTGCCAGCAGTTACCCTCGGGCAGTACTTAACTATGGCTACACCTTC. It encodes CASSYPRAVLNYGYTF.

This chain joins TRBV6-4 and TRBJ2-1; 9 bases align to TRBD1. The V segment lost 10 bases and the J segment 6 bases; nucleotides outside the gene matches: 10. The CDR3 has 14 amino acids. CDR1 and CDR2 (germline): MRHNA, SNTAGT. CDR3 residues: CAIRPGQGSNEQFF. The DNA for the CDR3 is TGTGCCATCCGCCCGGGACAGGGATCCAATGAGCAGTTCTTC.

The CDR3 bases are TGTGCCAGCAGCGGACAGGGCACTACGATTAATGGCTACACCTTC. Translation gives CASSGQGTTINGYTF. The rearrangement links TRBV9 to TRBJ1-2, with 7 bases identical to TRBD1. The CDR3 runs to 15 residues. After removal of 3 bases from V and 6 bases from J, the junction contained 11 bases not matched to a gene. Germline CDR1 is SGDLS and CDR2 is YYNGEE.

The J gene is TRBJ2-3, the V gene TRBV19; D is ambiguous. Germline CDR1 reads LNHDA; CDR2 reads SQIVND (reference sequence). Trimming cost V 7 bases and J 8 bases, with 28 bases left between them. This CDR3 spans 17 amino acids. The CDR3 here is CASNHLRTPDSSGTQYF. The CDR3 DNA reads TGTGCCAGTAATCATCTGCGGACCCCGGATTCCTCGGGTACGCAGTATTTT. The whole variable domain, remainder taken from reference TRBV19 and TRBJ2-3, is DGGITQSPKYLFRKEGQNVTLSCEQNLNHDAMYWYRQDPGQGLRLIYYSQIVNDFQKGDIAEGYSVSREKKESFPLTVTSAQKNPTAFYLCASNHLRTPDSSGTQYFGPGTRLTVL.

The V and J genes are TRBV10-3 and TRBJ1-2, with TRBD1 matching over 7 bases. This CDR3 comprises 15 residues. The germline gives CDR1 ENHRY, CDR2 SYGVKD. Trimming took 3 bases from V and 4 from J; bases not matched to a gene: 8. The CDR3 sequence is CAISDPTGRSYGYTF. In nucleotides, the CDR3 is TGTGCCATCAGTGATCCGACAGGGAGAAGCTATGGCTACACCTTC.

The chain combines TRBV6-1 with TRBJ1-2; D possibly corresponds to TRBD1 (5 bases). V was shortened by 1 base and J by 4 bases, with 13 bases between the two germline ends. Germline values: CDR1 MNHNS, CDR2 SASEGT. The CDR3 has 15 residues. CDR3 residues: CASSEGLGQSYGYTF. For the CDR3, the DNA is TGTGCCAGCAGTGAAGGTTTGGGGCAGAGCTATGGCTACACCTTC.

The chain is built from TRBV7-3 and TRBJ1-2, with unresolved D. V dropped 5 bases and J dropped 3 bases, with 10 bases sitting between them. The CDR3 covers 13 residues. Germline V gives CDR1 SGHTA, CDR2 FQGTGA. CDR3 DNA: TGTGCCAGCAGCCCGATCTCGGACTATGGCTACACCTTC. This codes for CASSPISDYGYTF.

CDR3 residues: CSARTDTQYF. CDR3 DNA sequence: TGCAGTGCTAGAACAGATACGCAGTATTTT. The chain couples TRBV20-1 to TRBJ2-3, with D unresolved. V gave up 2 bases and J gave up 3 bases, with 0 bases separating them. The CDR3 has 10 residues. The germline CDR1 and CDR2 sequences are DFQATT and SNEGSKA (reference sequence).

V and J are TRBV15 and TRBJ2-3, with D uncertain. Trimming took off 0 bases at V and 4 bases at J, with 11 bases between the two ends. Germline V lookup: CDR1 LNHNV, CDR2 YYDKDF (reference sequence). The CDR3 covers 15 residues. The CDR3 reads CATSRERVPPDTQYF. Here the CDR3 DNA reads TGTGCCACCAGCAGAGAACGGGTCCCTCCAGATACGCAGTATTTT.

The gene calls are TRBV19 and TRBJ1-3; D not resolved. Germline V gives CDR1 LNHDA, CDR2 SQIVND (reference sequence). The CDR3 spans 13 residues. With 3 bases removed from V and 7 bases from J, the gap between germline ends came to 10 bases. CDR3 amino acids: CASSMYVANTIYF. DNA of the CDR3: TGTGCCAGTAGTATGTATGTCGCCAACACCATATATTTT.

The V call is TRBV29-1, the J call TRBJ2-1; perhaps TRBD1 as D (6 bases). This CDR3 is built from 14 residues. Germline V gene lookup returns CDR1 SQVTM and CDR2 ANQGSEA. The V end lost 2 bases, the J end lost 2 bases, and 10 bases lay between the germline ends. This CDR3 reads CSVESGVAYNEQFF. CDR3 DNA: TGCAGCGTTGAATCAGGGGTTGCCTACAATGAGCAGTTCTTC.

This chain connects TRBV28 to TRBJ2-1, with D possibly being TRBD2 (6 bases). CDR3 size: 14 residues. The V gene lost 8 bases and the J gene lost 4 bases, with 15 bases spanning the gap. Germline V gene data show CDR1 as MDHEN and CDR2 as SYDVKM. The CDR3 DNA follows: TGTGCCAGCTACGGCCGGGACTTATACAATGAGCAGTTCTTC. Translated: CASYGRDLYNEQFF.

The chain links TRBV11-2 to TRBJ2-3; D may be TRBD2 (5 bases). V lost 3 bases, J lost 5 bases, and 15 bases lay in between. The CDR3 extends over 15 amino acids. Germline lookup yields CDR1 SGHAT and CDR2 FQNNGV. The CDR3 DNA sequence: TGTGCCAGCAGCTTTCCGGGATCCTTGGTAGATACGCAGTATTTT. Residues: CASSFPGSLVDTQYF.

The chain joins TRBV21-1 to TRBJ2-3; the D segment call TRBD1 is taken from the table without a DNA check. TRBV21-1 is listed as a pseudogene. The CDR3 has 15 amino acids. The CDR3 here is CASKEYRDTPDTQYF. The CDR3 DNA sequence: TGTGCCAGCAAGGAGTACCGGGACACCCCAGATACGCAGTATTTT.

The CDR3 reads CASSPTYEQYF. The CDR3 bases are TGTGCCAGCAGTCCGACCTACGAGCAGTACTTC. The chain combines TRBV2 with TRBJ2-7, with no clear D. The length of the CDR3 is 11 residues. The V gene lost 5 bases and the J gene lost 2 bases, with 4 bases spanning the gap. Germline assignment: CDR1 SNHLY and CDR2 FYNNEI.

The rearrangement joins TRBV19 to TRBJ1-1; tentative D call: TRBD1 (6 bases). Germline loops: CDR1 LNHDA, CDR2 SQIVND (reference sequence). This CDR3 contains 16 residues. The V and J ends lost 6 bases and 0 bases respectively, with 17 bases between them. DNA of the CDR3: TGTGCCAGTAGCGGCGGGGGGGGGCTTTTGAACACTGAAGCTTTCTTT. Translating gives CASSGGGGLLNTEAFF.

This CDR3 reads CASSEAFSGREHNEQFF. CDR3 coding DNA: TGTGCCAGCAGTGAAGCCTTCAGCGGGAGGGAGCACAATGAGCAGTTCTTC. This chain connects TRBV2 to TRBJ2-1; the match to TRBD2 covers 10 bases. Germline V gene lookup returns CDR1 SNHLY and CDR2 FYNNEI. With V trimmed by 0 bases and J by 5 bases, 7 bases remained unmatched. The CDR3 is 17 amino acids.

This chain connects TRBV9 to TRBJ2-7, with 13 bases identical to TRBD2. V lost 0 bases, J lost 6 bases, and 6 bases stayed unmatched. The CDR3 runs to 16 residues. Germline-derived CDR1 and CDR2 are SGDLS and YYNGEE. Here the CDR3 reads CASSVVGTSGTSEQYF. The CDR3 DNA follows: TGTGCCAGCAGCGTAGTAGGGACTAGCGGGACGAGCGAGCAGTACTTC.